A selection of T cell receptor beta chains follows, all from one sample in a study of blood T cell repertoires in COVID-19. Sequencing used immunoSEQ multiplex PCR; TCRdb keeps in-frame clones, though not all of them. The table includes approximately 310,000 clones, 87% detected once. Material: peripheral blood. These receptors came from a man aged 50-60 years with active or convalescent COVID-19. Each CDR3 is given with its conserved first and last residue. Each record gives: D gene, clone size, J gene, V gene, CDR3 protein, CDR3 DNA. A D gene is named only where the DNA matches it firmly. Not all rows give a size; the values are once, few, many and, for expanded clones, a class.

d_gene: -; abundance: -; j_gene: TRBJ2-2; v_gene: TRBV3-1/TRBV3-2; CDR3aa: CASSQRWVRVWDTGELFF; CDR3nt: TGTGCCAGCAGCCAACGCTGGGTACGGGTATGGGACACCGGGGAGCTGTTTTTT
d_gene: -; abundance: -; j_gene: TRBJ1-1; v_gene: TRBV5-1; CDR3aa: CASSPDSGETTEAFF; CDR3nt: TGCGCCAGCAGCCCGGACAGCGGAGAAACCACTGAAGCTTTCTTT
d_gene: -; abundance: -; j_gene: TRBJ2-5; v_gene: TRBV30; CDR3aa: CAWSVQGLRTQYF; CDR3nt: TGTGCCTGGAGTGTCCAGGGCCTGAGGACCCAGTACTTC
d_gene: -; abundance: -; j_gene: TRBJ1-6; v_gene: TRBV7-3; CDR3aa: CASSRHQAGIGSYNSPLHF; CDR3nt: TGTGCCAGCTCTCGTCATCAGGCCGGGATCGGGTCCTATAATTCACCCCTCCACTTT
d_gene: -; abundance: -; j_gene: TRBJ1-4; v_gene: TRBV6-5; CDR3aa: CASRDRSATNEKLFF; CDR3nt: TGTGCCAGCAGAGACAGAAGCGCAACTAATGAAAAACTGTTTTTT
d_gene: TRBD2; abundance: -; j_gene: TRBJ2-3; v_gene: TRBV10-3; CDR3aa: CAISETINSGGAWTSTDTQYF; CDR3nt: TGTGCCATCAGTGAGACCATAAATAGCGGGGGGGCCTGGACTAGCACAGATACGCAGTATTTT
d_gene: TRBD1; abundance: -; j_gene: TRBJ2-3; v_gene: TRBV6-1; CDR3aa: CASSEAHETGFTDTQYF; CDR3nt: TGTGCCAGCAGTGAAGCGCATGAGACAGGGTTTACAGATACGCAGTATTTT
d_gene: -; abundance: -; j_gene: TRBJ1-4; v_gene: TRBV5-1; CDR3aa: CASSLEGTPNEKLFF; CDR3nt: TGCGCCAGCAGCTTGGAAGGGACACCTAATGAAAAACTGTTTTTT
d_gene: -; abundance: once; j_gene: TRBJ2-2; v_gene: TRBV28; CDR3aa: CASSLRWADPTGELFF; CDR3nt: TGTGCCAGCAGTTTAAGGTGGGCAGACCCCACCGGGGAGCTGTTTTTT
d_gene: -; abundance: -; j_gene: TRBJ1-5; v_gene: TRBV19; CDR3aa: CASRTSGDIQHF; CDR3nt: TGTGCCAGTAGAACCTCAGGGGACATACAGCATTTT
d_gene: -; abundance: -; j_gene: TRBJ1-1; v_gene: TRBV5-6; CDR3aa: CASSQVTGTKGMNTEAFF; CDR3nt: TGTGCCAGCAGCCAAGTCACCGGGACAAAGGGGATGAACACTGAAGCTTTCTTT
d_gene: TRBD1; abundance: -; j_gene: TRBJ1-6; v_gene: TRBV30; CDR3aa: CALKRDRGVSPLHF; CDR3nt: TGTGCCTTGAAACGGGACAGGGGTGTTTCACCCCTCCACTTT
d_gene: TRBD2; abundance: -; j_gene: TRBJ2-2; v_gene: TRBV7-8; CDR3aa: CASSAHRLAGVTGELFF; CDR3nt: TGTGCCAGCAGCGCCCACCGACTAGCGGGAGTCACCGGGGAGCTGTTTTTT
d_gene: -; abundance: -; j_gene: TRBJ1-1; v_gene: TRBV3-1/TRBV3-2; CDR3aa: CASSQDRGGAFF; CDR3nt: TGTGCCAGCAGCCAAGACCGGGGGGGGGCTTTCTTT
d_gene: TRBD2; abundance: -; j_gene: TRBJ2-5; v_gene: TRBV6-5; CDR3aa: CASTREGQETQYF; CDR3nt: TGTGCCAGCACCCGGGAGGGGCAAGAGACCCAGTACTTC
d_gene: -; abundance: -; j_gene: TRBJ1-1; v_gene: TRBV5-1; CDR3aa: CASSGRTEALNTEAFF; CDR3nt: TGCGCCAGCAGCGGAAGGACAGAAGCCTTGAACACTGAAGCTTTCTTT
d_gene: -; abundance: -; j_gene: TRBJ1-1; v_gene: TRBV7-6; CDR3aa: CASSFGGSGTEAFF; CDR3nt: TGTGCCAGCAGCTTTGGGGGATCCGGGACAGAAGCTTTCTTT
d_gene: TRBD2; abundance: -; j_gene: TRBJ2-1; v_gene: TRBV29-1; CDR3aa: CSVVGLAGTYNEQFF; CDR3nt: TGCAGCGTTGTGGGTCTAGCGGGAACCTACAATGAGCAGTTCTTC
d_gene: TRBD1; abundance: -; j_gene: TRBJ2-5; v_gene: TRBV18; CDR3aa: CASSMGTAETQYF; CDR3nt: TGTGCCAGCTCGATGGGGACAGCCGAGACCCAGTACTTC
d_gene: TRBD1; abundance: -; j_gene: TRBJ2-7; v_gene: TRBV5-1; CDR3aa: CASSWTGESSYEQYF; CDR3nt: TGCGCCAGCAGTTGGACAGGGGAGAGTTCCTACGAGCAGTACTTC
d_gene: TRBD1; abundance: -; j_gene: TRBJ1-2; v_gene: TRBV7-8; CDR3aa: CASSDRDRGRGYGYTF; CDR3nt: TGTGCCAGCAGCGACCGGGACAGGGGTCGAGGGTATGGCTACACCTTC
d_gene: -; abundance: few; j_gene: TRBJ1-3; v_gene: TRBV7-9; CDR3aa: CASSLRSSGNTIYF; CDR3nt: TGTGCCAGCAGCTTGCGGAGCTCTGGAAACACCATATATTTT
d_gene: -; abundance: -; j_gene: TRBJ2-3; v_gene: TRBV7-9; CDR3aa: CASSLARGRGSDTQYF; CDR3nt: TGTGCCAGCAGCTTAGCACGGGGCAGGGGATCAGATACGCAGTATTTT
d_gene: -; abundance: once; j_gene: TRBJ1-1; v_gene: TRBV29-1; CDR3aa: CSVEGRGNTEAFF; CDR3nt: TGCAGCGTTGAAGGCCGAGGGAACACTGAAGCTTTCTTT
d_gene: TRBD1; abundance: -; j_gene: TRBJ2-3; v_gene: TRBV3-1/TRBV3-2; CDR3aa: CASSTQPGQGNTQYF; CDR3nt: TGTGCCAGCAGCACTCAACCGGGACAGGGTAATACGCAGTATTTT
d_gene: TRBD1; abundance: -; j_gene: TRBJ2-3; v_gene: TRBV10-3; CDR3aa: CAITPGQGAGTDTQYF; CDR3nt: TGTGCCATCACCCCTGGACAGGGGGCCGGCACAGATACGCAGTATTTT
d_gene: TRBD1; abundance: -; j_gene: TRBJ1-5; v_gene: TRBV7-2; CDR3aa: CASSDQGGARRSSPQHF; CDR3nt: TGTGCCAGCAGCGATCAGGGGGGCGCTCGGCGATCGAGCCCCCAGCATTTT
d_gene: -; abundance: -; j_gene: TRBJ1-2; v_gene: TRBV5-1; CDR3aa: CASRQANNDYGYTF; CDR3nt: TGCGCCAGCAGACAGGCAAACAACGACTATGGCTACACCTTC
d_gene: -; abundance: -; j_gene: TRBJ1-5; v_gene: TRBV6-5; CDR3aa: CASSHRGGSEPQHF; CDR3nt: TGTGCCAGCAGCCACCGCGGGGGGAGTGAGCCCCAGCATTTT
d_gene: -; abundance: -; j_gene: TRBJ2-1; v_gene: TRBV2; CDR3aa: CASSEFGAIEQFF; CDR3nt: TGTGCCAGCAGTGAATTTGGAGCAATTGAGCAGTTCTTC
d_gene: -; abundance: -; j_gene: TRBJ2-5; v_gene: TRBV7-2; CDR3aa: CASGLRRETQYF; CDR3nt: TGTGCCAGCGGGCTAAGGAGGGAGACCCAGTACTTC
d_gene: -; abundance: -; j_gene: TRBJ1-5; v_gene: TRBV7-2; CDR3aa: CASSLIQGDQPQHF; CDR3nt: TGTGCCAGCAGCTTAATACAGGGCGATCAGCCCCAGCATTTT
d_gene: -; abundance: -; j_gene: TRBJ2-7; v_gene: TRBV19; CDR3aa: CASSIAGRGAYEQYF; CDR3nt: TGTGCCAGTAGTATAGCAGGGCGCGGAGCCTACGAGCAGTACTTC
d_gene: -; abundance: -; j_gene: TRBJ1-1; v_gene: TRBV6-5; CDR3aa: CASSYSAVLNTEAFF; CDR3nt: TGTGCCAGCAGTTACTCGGCCGTTCTGAACACTGAAGCTTTCTTT
d_gene: -; abundance: -; j_gene: TRBJ2-7; v_gene: TRBV15; CDR3aa: CATRDVGSNEQYF; CDR3nt: TGTGCCACTAGGGACGTCGGGAGCAACGAGCAGTACTTC
d_gene: TRBD1; abundance: -; j_gene: TRBJ1-4; v_gene: TRBV7-3; CDR3aa: CASSPGQSTNEKLFF; CDR3nt: TGTGCCAGCAGCCCGGGACAGTCTACTAATGAAAAACTGTTTTTT
d_gene: TRBD1; abundance: -; j_gene: TRBJ1-1; v_gene: TRBV10-3; CDR3aa: CAVETGDNTEAFF; CDR3nt: TGTGCCGTAGAGACAGGGGATAACACTGAAGCTTTCTTT
d_gene: TRBD2; abundance: -; j_gene: TRBJ2-3; v_gene: TRBV9; CDR3aa: CASSAGLGLTDTQYF; CDR3nt: TGTGCCAGCAGCGCCGGACTAGGGCTCACAGATACGCAGTATTTT
d_gene: -; abundance: many; j_gene: TRBJ1-2; v_gene: TRBV4-3; CDR3aa: CASSQVMGGRGYGYTF; CDR3nt: TGCGCCAGCAGCCAAGTAATGGGAGGTCGAGGCTATGGCTACACCTTC
d_gene: TRBD1; abundance: -; j_gene: TRBJ1-2; v_gene: TRBV7-3; CDR3aa: CARTGGSDYGYTF; CDR3nt: TGTGCCAGGACAGGGGGTAGTGACTATGGCTACACCTTC
d_gene: -; abundance: -; j_gene: TRBJ2-7; v_gene: TRBV7-6; CDR3aa: CASSLVGRGVGGEQYF; CDR3nt: TGTGCCAGCAGCTTAGTGGGCAGGGGAGTTGGTGGCGAGCAGTACTTC
d_gene: -; abundance: -; j_gene: TRBJ1-2; v_gene: TRBV7-9; CDR3aa: CASSRYSQANYGYTF; CDR3nt: TGTGCCAGCAGCCGTTACTCTCAAGCTAACTATGGCTACACCTTC
d_gene: -; abundance: -; j_gene: TRBJ1-1; v_gene: TRBV6-1; CDR3aa: CASSELRRNTEAFF; CDR3nt: TGTGCCAGCAGTGAGTTGAGGCGCAACACTGAAGCTTTCTTT
d_gene: -; abundance: -; j_gene: TRBJ1-3; v_gene: TRBV29-1; CDR3aa: CSVLPGDTIYF; CDR3nt: TGCAGCGTCCTGCCCGGGGACACCATATATTTT
d_gene: TRBD2; abundance: -; j_gene: TRBJ2-7; v_gene: TRBV4-2; CDR3aa: CASSTSPGLAFEQYF; CDR3nt: TGTGCCAGCAGCACGAGCCCGGGACTAGCGTTCGAGCAGTACTTC
d_gene: TRBD1; abundance: -; j_gene: TRBJ2-2; v_gene: TRBV5-1; CDR3aa: CASSPRQGSNTGELFF; CDR3nt: TGCGCCAGCAGCCCAAGACAGGGGTCAAACACCGGGGAGCTGTTTTTT
d_gene: TRBD1; abundance: once; j_gene: TRBJ2-5; v_gene: TRBV9; CDR3aa: CASSRRGLGTAETQYF; CDR3nt: TGTGCCAGCAGCCGTAGGGGCCTCGGGACAGCAGAGACCCAGTACTTC
d_gene: -; abundance: -; j_gene: TRBJ1-1; v_gene: TRBV18; CDR3aa: CASSPTSGDDEAFF; CDR3nt: TGTGCCAGCTCCCCTACCTCAGGGGATGATGAAGCTTTCTTT
d_gene: TRBD2; abundance: -; j_gene: TRBJ2-2; v_gene: TRBV28; CDR3aa: CASGTSGRRSAGELFF; CDR3nt: TGTGCCAGCGGGACTAGCGGGAGGCGGAGTGCCGGGGAGCTGTTTTTT
d_gene: TRBD1; abundance: -; j_gene: TRBJ1-2; v_gene: TRBV18; CDR3aa: CASSPGTGGSGYGYTF; CDR3nt: TGTGCCAGCTCACCCGGGACAGGGGGCAGCGGCTATGGCTACACCTTC
d_gene: -; abundance: once; j_gene: TRBJ2-7; v_gene: TRBV28; CDR3aa: CASRPFGDTSYEQYF; CDR3nt: TGTGCCAGCAGGCCGTTCGGGGATACCTCCTACGAGCAGTACTTC